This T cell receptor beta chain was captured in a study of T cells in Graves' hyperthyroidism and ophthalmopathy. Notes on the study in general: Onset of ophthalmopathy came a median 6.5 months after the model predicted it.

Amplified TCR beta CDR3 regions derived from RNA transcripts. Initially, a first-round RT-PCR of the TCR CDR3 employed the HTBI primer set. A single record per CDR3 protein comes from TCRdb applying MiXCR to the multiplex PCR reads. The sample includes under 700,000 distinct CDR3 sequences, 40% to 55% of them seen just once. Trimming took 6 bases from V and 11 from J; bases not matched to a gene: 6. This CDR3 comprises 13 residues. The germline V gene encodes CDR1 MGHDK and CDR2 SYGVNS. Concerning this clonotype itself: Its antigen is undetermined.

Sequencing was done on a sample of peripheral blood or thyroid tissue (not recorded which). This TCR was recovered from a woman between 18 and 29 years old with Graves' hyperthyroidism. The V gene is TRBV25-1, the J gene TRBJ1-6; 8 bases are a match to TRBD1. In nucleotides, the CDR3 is TGTGCCAGCAGGACGGACAGGGCTCCACCCCTCCACTTT. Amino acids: CASRTDRAPPLHF.